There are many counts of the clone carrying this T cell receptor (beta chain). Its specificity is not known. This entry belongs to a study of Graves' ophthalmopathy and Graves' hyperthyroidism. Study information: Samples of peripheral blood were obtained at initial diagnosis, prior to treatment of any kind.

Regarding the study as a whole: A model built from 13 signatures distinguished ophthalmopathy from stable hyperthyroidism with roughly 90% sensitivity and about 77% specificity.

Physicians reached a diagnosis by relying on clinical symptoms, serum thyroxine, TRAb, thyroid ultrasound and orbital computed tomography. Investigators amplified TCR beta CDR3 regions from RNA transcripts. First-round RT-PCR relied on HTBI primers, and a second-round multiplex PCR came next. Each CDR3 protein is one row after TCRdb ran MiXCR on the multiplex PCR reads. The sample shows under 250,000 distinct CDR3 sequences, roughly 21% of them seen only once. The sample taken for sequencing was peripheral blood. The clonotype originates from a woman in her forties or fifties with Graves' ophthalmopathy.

As DNA, the CDR3 is TGCAGCGTTGTACCCCTCACAGATACGCAGTATTTT. Amino acid sequence: CSVVPLTDTQYF. The chain links TRBV29-1 to TRBJ2-3; no clear D gene. The CDR3 has 12 amino acids. Trimming stripped 4 bases from V and 2 bases from J, with 7 bases between. Germline CDR1 and CDR2: SQVTM and ANQGSEA.